This TCR beta chain was captured by sequencing in a study of CD8 T cells in ankylosing spondylitis. Study outcomes and limitations: According to the report, clones linked to the disease were significantly enriched in matched synovial fluid samples taken from ankylosing spondylitis patients. A motif of seven or eight highly homologous TCR beta variants was seen as apparently characteristic of ankylosing spondylitis blood.

In TCRdb, the 5' RACE reads were re-called with MiXCR into one record per CDR3 protein. The table has approximately 350,000 distinct CDR3 sequences, roughly 14% seen once. Comment on this clonotype: Its antigen remains unknown.

Germline V lookup: CDR1 MNHEY, CDR2 SVGAGI. V lost 2 bases to trimming and J lost 2 bases; unmatched junction nucleotides: 12. The CDR3 is 18 amino acids. The rearrangement links TRBV6-5 to TRBJ2-3; 8 bases match TRBD2. Sequencing was performed on blood, either unsorted or a sorted T cell fraction (not recorded which). This clonotype originated in a male donor with ankylosing spondylitis or in good health (not recorded which). The CDR3 spells CASSYPLEGAGATDTQYF. The CDR3, as DNA: TGTGCCAGCAGTTACCCCCTAGAGGGAGCGGGAGCCACAGATACGCAGTATTTT.